This T cell receptor beta chain emerged from a study of blood T cell repertoires in COVID-19. V lost 3 bases to trimming and J lost 5 bases; unmatched junction nucleotides: 10. Germline CDR1 reads MNHNS; CDR2 reads SASEGT. The CDR3 has 17 residues. Method: immunoSEQ multiplex PCR; TCRdb's copy keeps in-frame clones and lacks some. The sample records about 180,000 clones, approximately 85% being singletons. This clone showed up just a few times. Sequencing was performed on PBMCs or T cells enriched from blood (not recorded which). The chain links TRBV6-1 to TRBJ2-1, with 10 bases matching TRBD1. The TCR sequence derives from a woman aged 18-29 years who had recovered from COVID-19. CDR3 sequence (DNA): TGTGCCAGCAGTGATAGACAGGGGGCCCCAAGAAACAATGAGCAGTTCTTC. Its protein product is CASSDRQGAPRNNEQFF.